Listed below are T cell receptor beta chains from one sample, sequenced in a study of monozygotic twins with inflammatory bowel disease. TCRdb re-called the 5' RACE reads and gives one entry per CDR3 protein, without DNA. This table lists around 200,000 distinct CDR3 sequences. Sequenced material: blood. The receptors derive from a human donor with ulcerative colitis or Crohn's disease, or a healthy co-twin of an affected twin (not recorded which). CDR3s include the opening cysteine and the closing phenylalanine or tryptophan.

v_gene	j_gene	CDR3aa
TRBV6-1	TRBJ1-4	CASSPTGSFSEKLFF
TRBV7-6	TRBJ2-5	CASSLAGGNKETQYF
TRBV3-1	TRBJ2-7	CASSQDVYRGTYEQYF
TRBV4-1	TRBJ1-1	CASSQGPGTGTSRTAFF
TRBV20-1	TRBJ2-2	CSARVGGLPTGELFF
TRBV5-1	TRBJ1-3	CASSLTGSSGNTIYF
TRBV2	TRBJ2-1	CASSAGMGEQFF
TRBV6-5	TRBJ1-2	CASSYTSGVGGYTF
TRBV2	TRBJ1-5	CASSEDPGVGQPQHF
TRBV29-1	TRBJ2-1	CSVERDRGRNEQFF
TRBV7-9	TRBJ2-7	CASSFSERGRDYEQYF
TRBV20-1	TRBJ1-2	CSVLGQRNYGYTF
TRBV5-1	TRBJ1-1	CASSRGQGATEAFF
TRBV11-1	TRBJ2-3	CASSLLAGDADTQYF
TRBV29-1	TRBJ1-1	CSVIRTGVDTEAFF
TRBV7-9	TRBJ1-1	CASSPQGADTEAFF
TRBV20-1	TRBJ1-2	CSARPTRETINYGYTF
TRBV29-1	TRBJ1-2	CSVVDRANYGYTF
TRBV29-1	TRBJ2-1	CSVAPSYGAYNEQFF
TRBV12-3/TRBV12-4	TRBJ2-4	CASSINPGGTSGEYF
TRBV12-3/TRBV12-4	TRBJ2-1	CASSLRGSSYNEQFF
TRBV2	TRBJ2-7	CASSRDLTAYEQYF
TRBV12-3/TRBV12-4	TRBJ2-3	CASKYHRQRDTQYF
TRBV7-3	TRBJ2-7	CASSLMGGEGNEQYF
TRBV20-1	TRBJ2-2	CSARGPGQGKPGELFF
TRBV24-1	TRBJ2-1	CATGAASPGNEQFF
TRBV5-1	TRBJ2-5	CASSPGGGKTQYF
TRBV5-1	TRBJ1-1	CASSSEGARNTEAFF
TRBV4-1	TRBJ1-5	CASSPFRGGQPQHF
TRBV7-2	TRBJ1-6	CASSLGQGRPPLHF
TRBV12-3/TRBV12-4	TRBJ1-1	CASSPVGFGNTEAFF
TRBV7-9	TRBJ2-7	CASSPVGPSSYEQYF
TRBV5-6	TRBJ2-2	CASSPDRTGELFF
TRBV18	TRBJ1-1	CASSTGADTEAFF
TRBV28	TRBJ2-7	CASRLMGHEQYF
TRBV7-3	TRBJ2-2	CASSLVPLTGELFF
TRBV7-2	TRBJ1-5	CASSLAIGEGQPQHF
TRBV19	TRBJ2-5	CASTGVGETQYF
TRBV7-9	TRBJ2-5	CASSFRDSGTGTQYF
TRBV27	TRBJ2-5	CASSRQGRQETQYF
TRBV6-1	TRBJ2-4	CASSSQGIAKNIQYF
TRBV2	TRBJ1-1	CASNGRYTEAFF
TRBV11-2	TRBJ1-1	CASSLSLRATEAFF
TRBV12-3/TRBV12-4	TRBJ1-5	CASAGPNQPQHF
TRBV2	TRBJ2-6	CASRGGGGRSGANVLTF
TRBV5-1	TRBJ1-1	CASSLVTGDTEAFF
TRBV3-1	TRBJ2-1	CASSQERAIRYNEQFF
TRBV7-2	TRBJ1-1	CASSLRVTEAFF
TRBV20-1	TRBJ2-5	CSARDVGRTQETQYF
TRBV11-1	TRBJ2-6	CASTDWSQAMSGANVLTF
TRBV7-9	TRBJ1-4	CASQNRVGNEKLFF
TRBV12-3/TRBV12-4	TRBJ1-1	CASSFRTGAFINTEAFF